The sequence of this T cell receptor beta chain was determined in a study of technical replicates of blood from a few donors. This clone occurred once. TCRdb's table, derived via immunoSEQ multiplex PCR, lists solely in-frame clones and lacks some. The sample comprises roughly 81,000 clones, just over 85% of which are singletons, and approximately 5% rests with the top ten. The V and J ends lost 6 bases and 3 bases, in that order; junction bases with no gene match: 5. CDR3 length: 14 amino acids. The sample taken for sequencing was PBMCs. The rearrangement uses TRBV23-1 and TRBJ1-1; 9 bases are shared with TRBD1. TRBV23-1 is given ORF status, its function remaining uncertain. This TCR was recovered from a human donor in good health. Some clones in this sample may be carry-over from other donors' samples. CDR3 DNA: TGCGCCAGCAGCCGGGACAGGGTATACACTGAAGCTTTCTTT. Protein: CASSRDRVYTEAFF.